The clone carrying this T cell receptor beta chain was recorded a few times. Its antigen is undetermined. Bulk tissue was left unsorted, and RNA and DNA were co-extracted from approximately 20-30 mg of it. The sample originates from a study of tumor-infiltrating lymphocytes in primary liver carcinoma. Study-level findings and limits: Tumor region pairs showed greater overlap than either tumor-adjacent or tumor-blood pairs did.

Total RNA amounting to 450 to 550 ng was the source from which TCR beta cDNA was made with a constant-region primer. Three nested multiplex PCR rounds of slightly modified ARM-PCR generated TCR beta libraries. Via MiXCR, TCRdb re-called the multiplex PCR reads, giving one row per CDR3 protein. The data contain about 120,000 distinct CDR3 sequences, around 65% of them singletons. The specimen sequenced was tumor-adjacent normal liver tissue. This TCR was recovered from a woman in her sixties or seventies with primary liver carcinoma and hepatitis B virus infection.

Here the CDR3 reads CASSLFAANTGVLFF. CDR3 coding DNA: TGTGCCAGCAGCTTATTCGCTGCGAACACCGGGGTCCTGTTTTTT. The rearrangement links TRBV11-2 to TRBJ2-2, with D tentatively TRBD2 (5 bases). This CDR3 is built from 15 residues. The V gene lost 2 bases and the J gene lost 14 bases, with 21 bases spanning the gap. Germline V gene lookup returns CDR1 SGHAT and CDR2 FQNNGV. Supplemented by reference TRBV11-2 and TRBJ2-2, the full variable domain reads EAGVAQSPRYKIIEKRQSVAFWCNPISGHATLYWYQQILGQGPKLLIQFQNNGVVDDSQLPKDRFSAERLKGVDSTLKIQPAKLEDSAVYLCASSLFAANTGVLFFGEGSRLTVL.